Listed below are T cell receptor beta chains from one sample, sequenced in a study of T cell repertoires in cytomegalovirus infection. TCRdb passed the reads through MiXCR, listing each CDR3 protein once. The repertoire holds hundreds of thousands of distinct CDR3 sequences, with 15% to 20% as singletons. The sequenced sample consisted of PBMCs. The receptors come from a human donor in good health (CMV status not recorded). Some clones in this sample may be carry-over from other donors' samples. Each CDR3 is given without its conserved first and last residue. The order of the fields is V gene, D gene, CDR3 protein. The D gene is left open where the match is weak.

TRBV12-3/TRBV12-4,NA,ASSLGQNEAF
TRBV12-3/TRBV12-4,TRBD2,ASSSSGGMVDTQY
TRBV20-1,NA,SARRTANEKLF
TRBV20-1,TRBD1,SAASGTDTYEQY
TRBV7-2,NA,ASSLGRARSSPLH
TRBV7-6,NA,ASSLGCLCEKLF
TRBV19,TRBD1,ASSPEWDRGPESLLQPQH
TRBV7-8,TRBD2,ASSLARGASGGAWNEQF
TRBV10-3,TRBD1,AIGTGEKGYT
TRBV4-3,NA,ASSQDEGPNYGYT
TRBV25-1,NA,ASRYVASPTAETNQPQH
TRBV20-1,NA,SASPPSGGVETQY
TRBV7-2,NA,ASSLVANTGELF
TRBV11-2,NA,ASSPTLWGLSNLPLH
TRBV12-3/TRBV12-4,TRBD1,ASSLWLGQGDFRTEAF
TRBV7-4,NA,ASSFRKGGINEKLF
TRBV4-2,NA,ASSQGAGRATGLNYGYT
TRBV20-1,TRBD2,SAPALRGVSYNEQF
TRBV15,NA,ATSRDRGAQETQY
TRBV29-1,NA,SVDAQSAPADTQY
TRBV19,TRBD1,ASSIGQGAVTEAF
TRBV12-3/TRBV12-4,NA,ASSPGHTEAF
TRBV7-8,NA,ASSPLRDPGQETQY
TRBV28,NA,ASSLSSAYNEQF
TRBV5-8,TRBD2,ASSLQLAGINYQETQY
TRBV7-2,TRBD1,ASSLQRTGAGYT
TRBV20-1,TRBD1,SASGTVNTEAF
TRBV7-2,NA,ASSSGVPLH
TRBV7-2,TRBD1,ASSFGTGDPGANVLT
TRBV11-2,NA,ASSLGGVGGPETQY
TRBV7-8,TRBD2,ASSSRGLAGATDTQY
TRBV7-6,NA,ASRSRIGREGDYGYT
TRBV7-6,TRBD1,ASSLGTGGTGEQY
TRBV14,TRBD1,ASSPGQGDQPQH
TRBV20-1,NA,SARRGGGGNQPQH
TRBV7-3,NA,ASSLDGSQSREQY
TRBV6-2/TRBV6-3,NA,ASTDRMGEQF
TRBV12-3/TRBV12-4,TRBD1,ASRRTGDSNQPQH
TRBV11-1,NA,ASSKGSGTLKWYNEQF
TRBV7-2,NA,ASSLADSTFNQPQH